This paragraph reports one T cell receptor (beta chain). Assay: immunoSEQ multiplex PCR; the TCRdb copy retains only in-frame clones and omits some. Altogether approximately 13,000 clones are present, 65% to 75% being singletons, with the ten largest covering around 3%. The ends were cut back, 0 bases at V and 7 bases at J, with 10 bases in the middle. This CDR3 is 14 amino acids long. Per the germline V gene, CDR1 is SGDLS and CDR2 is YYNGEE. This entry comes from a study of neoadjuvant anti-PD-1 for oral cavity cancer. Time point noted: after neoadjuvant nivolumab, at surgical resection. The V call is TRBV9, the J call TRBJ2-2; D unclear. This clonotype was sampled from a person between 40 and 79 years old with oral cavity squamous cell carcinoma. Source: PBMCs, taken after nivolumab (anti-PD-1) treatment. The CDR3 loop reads CASSVAASSGELFF. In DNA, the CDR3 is TGTGCCAGCAGCGTAGCCGCATCTAGCGGGGAGCTGTTTTTT.